These 18 T cell receptor beta chains were all obtained from the same sample, sequenced in a study of blood T cell repertoires in COVID-19. Repertoires were generated with immunoSEQ multiplex PCR, while TCRdb's copy carries only in-frame clones and drops some. Of approximately 400,000 clones listed, 81% are singletons. The source material was peripheral blood. These receptors came from a human donor with acute or convalescent COVID-19. The donor label of this sample is uncertain.

The rearrangement uses TRBV28 and TRBJ1-2; 8 bases align to TRBD1. Germline V CDR1 and CDR2: MDHEN, SYDVKM. V dropped 2 bases and J dropped 5; count of bases not matched to a gene: 7. The CDR3 is 15 amino acids. As DNA, the CDR3 is TGTGCCAGCAGTTTAAGGACAGGGAATTATTATGGCTACACCTTC. Amino acids: CASSLRTGNYYGYTF.

The chain links TRBV5-6 to TRBJ2-7, with a tentative D call TRBD1 (7 bases). The V end was cut by 0 bases, the J end by 8 bases, with 21 bases between. This CDR3 contains 16 residues. The germline V gene has CDR1 SGHDT and CDR2 YYEEEE. The CDR3 reads CASSLGAGQSLRQQYF. In DNA, the CDR3 is TGTGCCAGCAGCTTGGGGGCGGGACAGAGCTTACGACAGCAGTACTTC.

As DNA, the CDR3 is TGTGCCAGCAGCCAAGTTGTCCTAGCCGGGAGGAGCACAGATACGCAGTATTTT. It yields the protein CASSQVVLAGRSTDTQYF. The rearrangement uses TRBV3-1 (or the pseudogene TRBV3-2) and TRBJ2-3, with 7 positions matching TRBD2. The CDR3 contains 18 residues. Losses at the gene ends were 1 base for V and 0 bases for J; bases not matched to a gene: 10. Germline V CDR1 and CDR2: LGHDT, YNNKEL (reference sequence).

Details on this clone: Other DNA sequences within the sample encode an identical CDR3. The chain couples TRBV18 to TRBJ1-5; 7 nucleotides match TRBD1. J gave up 2 bases and V 2 bases, and 3 bases lay outside the gene matches. Germline V gene sequence: CDR1 KGHSH, CDR2 LQKENI. This CDR3 is built from 15 residues. The CDR3 protein is CASSPETGRNQPQHF. CDR3 DNA sequence: TGTGCCAGCTCACCAGAGACAGGGCGCAATCAGCCCCAGCATTTT.

The chain combines TRBV6-1 with TRBJ2-7, with D possibly matching TRBD1 (6 bases). Germline lookup yields CDR1 MNHNS and CDR2 SASEGT. V lost 4 bases to trimming and J lost 2 bases, with 21 bases between them. The CDR3 contains 17 residues. The CDR3 spells CASSASRGGTEAYEQYF. CDR3 DNA: TGTGCCAGCAGTGCGTCGCGAGGGGGAACCGAAGCCTACGAGCAGTACTTC.

The chain is built from TRBV7-9 and TRBJ1-1; D perhaps matches TRBD1 (6 bases). Trimming took off 2 bases at V and 5 bases at J, with 15 bases between the two ends. CDR3 size: 15 residues. The germline gives CDR1 SEHNR, CDR2 FQNEAQ (reference sequence). CDR3 in amino acids: CASSLQTGGRTEAFF. Here the CDR3 DNA reads TGTGCCAGCAGCTTACAGACAGGAGGACGAACTGAAGCTTTCTTT.

The CDR3 DNA follows: TGTGCCAGCAGAAGACAGGGGCGCTTTGCTGAAGCTTTCTTT. Translation: CASRRQGRFAEAFF. The chain joins TRBV6-5 to TRBJ1-1; 8 bases are shared with TRBD1. The V gene end was trimmed by 6 bases and the J gene end by 6 bases; junction bases not matched to a gene: 9. Germline CDR1 is MNHEY and CDR2 is SVGAGI. There are 14 residues in the CDR3.

The chain recombines TRBV5-4 with TRBJ1-6, with no clear D. The germline gives CDR1 SGHNT, CDR2 YYREEE (reference sequence). The CDR3 spans 14 residues. The ends were cut back, 4 bases at V and 0 bases at J, with 5 bases in the middle. CDR3 DNA sequence: TGTGCCAGCAGCACGAGCTCCTATAATTCACCCCTCCACTTT. It is translated as CASSTSSYNSPLHF.

This rearrangement joins TRBV18 to TRBJ1-5, with D unresolved. V lost 3 bases, J lost 2 bases, and 8 bases lay in between. CDR1 and CDR2 (germline): KGHSH, LQKENI. The length of the CDR3 is 14 residues. This CDR3 reads CASSPRGRNQPQHF. For the CDR3, the DNA is TGTGCCAGCTCACCTCGCGGTCGCAATCAGCCCCAGCATTTT.

The chain carries TRBV7-9 and TRBJ1-2; 7 bases are shared with TRBD1. Germline V CDR1 and CDR2: SEHNR, FQNEAQ (reference sequence). This CDR3 has 15 residues. V lost 1 base to trimming and J lost 6 bases; unmatched junction nucleotides: 8. This CDR3 reads CASSLGQGTEHGYTF. As DNA, the CDR3 is TGTGCCAGCAGCTTAGGACAGGGCACGGAACATGGCTACACCTTC.

The chain carries TRBV30 and TRBJ1-5, with 7 bases matching TRBD1. Germline-derived CDR1 and CDR2 are GTSNPN and SVGIG (reference sequence). The CDR3 is 15 amino acids. J was trimmed by 3 bases and V by 0 bases; bases with no gene match: 5. This chain's CDR3 is CAWSVPGGPNQPQHF. The CDR3 region has the DNA TGTGCCTGGAGTGTACCAGGGGGGCCCAATCAGCCCCAGCATTTT.

The chain carries TRBV6-5 and TRBJ2-7; weak D call: TRBD2 (5 bases). Germline loops: CDR1 MNHEY, CDR2 SVGAGI. V was trimmed by 8 bases and J by 4 bases, leaving 18 bases between them. This CDR3 comprises 14 residues. CDR3 residues: CASLNRDPAYEQYF. The CDR3 DNA is TGTGCCAGCCTGAACCGGGATCCAGCGTACGAGCAGTACTTC.

This clone showed up many times. The chain links TRBV30 to TRBJ1-6, with D unclear. The CDR3 runs to 13 residues. V was clipped by 0 bases and J by 10 bases, with 10 bases between them. Germline V gives CDR1 GTSNPN, CDR2 SVGIG (reference sequence). The CDR3 here is CAWSVSAVSPLHF. The CDR3 region has the DNA TGTGCCTGGAGTGTAAGTGCGGTCTCACCCCTCCACTTT.

The DNA of the CDR3 is TGTGCCAGCAGTTTTTCCGGGACAGTATCGGAGACCCAGTACTTC. It codes for CASSFSGTVSETQYF. This chain connects TRBV6-5 to TRBJ2-5; 7 bases fit TRBD1. In germline, CDR1 is MNHEY, CDR2 SVGAGI. This CDR3 is 15 amino acids long. With V trimmed by 4 bases and J by 5 bases, 10 bases remained unmatched.

CDR3 sequence reads: CASSSLAGGPSDEQFF. In nucleotides, the CDR3 is TGTGCCAGCAGCTCCCTAGCGGGAGGGCCCTCGGATGAGCAGTTCTTC. The genes are TRBV7-2 and TRBJ2-1, with 12 bases fitting TRBD2. This CDR3 contains 16 residues. Germline trimming cut 4 bases from V and 8 bases from J; bases unmatched to any gene: 9. Germline assignment: CDR1 SGHTA and CDR2 FQGNSA.

CDR3 in DNA: TGTGCCAGCTCACCTCCTGACAAGCCTAGCACAGATACGCAGTATTTT. Its protein product is CASSPPDKPSTDTQYF. V and J are TRBV18 and TRBJ2-3; D is uncertain. Germline V gene lookup returns CDR1 KGHSH and CDR2 LQKENI. V was shortened by 3 bases and J by 0 bases, with 13 bases between the two germline ends. This CDR3 is 16 amino acids long.

The rearrangement links TRBV4-1 to TRBJ2-7, with 7 bases that match TRBD1. With 0 bases clipped from V and 6 bases from J, the junction kept 17 bases outside the gene matches. The CDR3 consists of 18 residues. CDR1 MGHRA and CDR2 YSYEKL come from the germline V gene. The DNA for the CDR3 is TGCGCCAGCAGCCAAGATTTCGTGGCGACAGGGAAGGGTAGCGAGCAGTACTTC. As protein: CASSQDFVATGKGSEQYF.

The rearrangement uses TRBV7-6 and TRBJ1-3; no clear D gene. V lost 0 bases and J 2 bases, leaving 11 bases between the germline ends. CDR3 length: 16 residues. Germline V gene data show CDR1 as SGHVS and CDR2 as FNYEAQ. CDR3 DNA: TGTGCCAGCAGCTTAGCTGAATCAACAGCTGGAAACACCATATATTTT. It is translated as CASSLAESTAGNTIYF. Complete variable domain (other parts from reference TRBV7-6 and TRBJ1-3): GAGVSQSPRYKVTKRGQDVALRCDPISGHVSLYWYRQALGQGPEFLTYFNYEAQQDKSGLPNDRFSAERPEGSISTLTIQRTEQRDSAMYRCASSLAESTAGNTIYFGEGSWLTVV.